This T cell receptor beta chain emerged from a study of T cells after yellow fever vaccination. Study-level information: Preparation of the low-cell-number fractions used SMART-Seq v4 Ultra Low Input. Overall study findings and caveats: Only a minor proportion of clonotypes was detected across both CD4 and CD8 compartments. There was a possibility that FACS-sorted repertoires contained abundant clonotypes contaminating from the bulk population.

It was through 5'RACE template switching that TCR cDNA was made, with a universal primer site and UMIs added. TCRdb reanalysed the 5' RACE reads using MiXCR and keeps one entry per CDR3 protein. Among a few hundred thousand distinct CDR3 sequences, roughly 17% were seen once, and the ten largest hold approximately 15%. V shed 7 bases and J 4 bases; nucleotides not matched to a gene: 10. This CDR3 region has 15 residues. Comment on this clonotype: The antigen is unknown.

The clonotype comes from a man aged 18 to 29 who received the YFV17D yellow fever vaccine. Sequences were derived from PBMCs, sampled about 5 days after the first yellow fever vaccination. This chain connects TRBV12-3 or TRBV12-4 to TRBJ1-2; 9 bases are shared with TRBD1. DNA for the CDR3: TGTGCCAGCATCCCCGGACAGGGGAGAGGCTATGGCTACACCTTC. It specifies CASIPGQGRGYGYTF.